The source of this T cell receptor (beta chain) is a study of blood T cell repertoires in COVID-19. Across the whole study: PBMCs, B-cell-depleted T cells, or T cells provided the cDNA or gDNA that made up the material.

In the authors' methods: Reference gene primer amplification gave nucleated cell count estimates. Clones were read by immunoSEQ multiplex PCR, and TCRdb kept only the in-frame ones, dropping some. D and trimming were read from the DNA, whereas the V and J calls and clone size are those reported in that table. The profile shows 300,000 to 450,000 clones, roughly 87% of them singletons. This CDR3 spans 14 amino acids. Trimming shortened V by 0 bases and J by 1 base, and 8 bases separated the two germline ends. CDR1 and CDR2 from the germline V gene are SGHRS and YFSETQ. Patients of the Seattle cohort, enrolled during active infection, were followed longitudinally. A word on this clone: The sample holds other DNA sequences that translate to the same CDR3.

The chain has TRBV5-1 and TRBJ2-7; D is uncertain. Sequencing was done on a sample of peripheral blood. This sequence originates from a woman aged 60 to 75 with COVID-19, enrolled during active disease. CDR3 nucleotide sequence: TGCGCCAGCAGCTTGGGTTCAGGATCCTACGAGCAGTACTTC. Translation gives CASSLGSGSYEQYF. The entire variable domain, with the rest obtained from reference TRBV5-1 and TRBJ2-7, is as follows: KAGVTQTPRYLIKTRGQQVTLSCSPISGHRSVSWYQQTPGQGLQFLFEYFSETQRNKGNFPGRFSGRQFSNSRSEMNVSTLELGDSALYLCASSLGSGSYEQYFGPGTRLTVT.